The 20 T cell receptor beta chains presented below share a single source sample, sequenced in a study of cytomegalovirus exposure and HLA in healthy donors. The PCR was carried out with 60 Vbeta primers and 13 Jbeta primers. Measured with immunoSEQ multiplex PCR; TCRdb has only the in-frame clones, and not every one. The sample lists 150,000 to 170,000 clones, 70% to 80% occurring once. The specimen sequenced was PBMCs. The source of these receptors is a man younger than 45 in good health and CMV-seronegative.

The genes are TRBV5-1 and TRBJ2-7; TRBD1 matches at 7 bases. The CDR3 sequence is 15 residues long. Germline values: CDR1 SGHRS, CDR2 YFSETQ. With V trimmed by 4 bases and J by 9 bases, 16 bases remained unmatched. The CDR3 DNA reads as TGCGCCAGCAGCCCTGCAATGGACAGGACTGGTGCGCAGTACTTC. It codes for CASSPAMDRTGAQYF.

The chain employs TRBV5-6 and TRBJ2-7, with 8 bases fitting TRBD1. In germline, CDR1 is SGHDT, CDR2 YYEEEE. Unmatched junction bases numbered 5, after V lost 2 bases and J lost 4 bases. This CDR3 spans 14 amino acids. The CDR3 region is CASSFQGARYEQYF. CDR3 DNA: TGTGCCAGCAGCTTCCAGGGGGCGAGGTACGAGCAGTACTTC.

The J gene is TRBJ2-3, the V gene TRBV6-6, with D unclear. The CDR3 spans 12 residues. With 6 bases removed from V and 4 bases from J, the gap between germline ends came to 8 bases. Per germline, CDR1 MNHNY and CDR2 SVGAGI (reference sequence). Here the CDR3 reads CASRTLPDTQYF. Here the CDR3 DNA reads TGTGCCAGCAGGACTTTACCAGATACGCAGTATTTT.

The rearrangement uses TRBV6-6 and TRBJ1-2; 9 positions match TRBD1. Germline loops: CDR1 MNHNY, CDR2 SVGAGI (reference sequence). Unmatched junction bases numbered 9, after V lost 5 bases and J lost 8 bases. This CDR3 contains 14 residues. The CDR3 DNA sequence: TGTGCCAGCAGTAACGGGACAGGGCCCTACGGCTACACCTTC. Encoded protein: CASSNGTGPYGYTF.

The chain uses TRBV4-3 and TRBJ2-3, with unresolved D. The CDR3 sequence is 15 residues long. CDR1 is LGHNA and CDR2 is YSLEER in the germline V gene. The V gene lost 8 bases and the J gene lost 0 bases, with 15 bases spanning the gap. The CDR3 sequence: CASSRLISSTDTQYF. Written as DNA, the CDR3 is TGCGCCAGCTCCAGGCTAATAAGTAGCACAGATACGCAGTATTTT.

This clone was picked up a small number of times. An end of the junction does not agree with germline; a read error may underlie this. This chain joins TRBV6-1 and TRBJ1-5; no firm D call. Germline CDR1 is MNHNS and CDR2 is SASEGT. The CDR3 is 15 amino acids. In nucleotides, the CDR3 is TGTGCCAGCAGTGAAGGGTGGGGAGGCCATCAGCCCCAGAATTTT. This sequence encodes CASSEGWGGHQPQNF.

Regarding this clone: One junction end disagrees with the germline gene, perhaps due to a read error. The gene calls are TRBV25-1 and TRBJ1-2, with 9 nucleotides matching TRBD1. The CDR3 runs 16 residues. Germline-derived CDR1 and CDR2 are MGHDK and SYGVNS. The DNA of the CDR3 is TGTGCCAGCAGTTCACACACCGACAGGGGGAACTATGGCTACCCCTTC. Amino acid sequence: CASSSHTDRGNYGYPF.

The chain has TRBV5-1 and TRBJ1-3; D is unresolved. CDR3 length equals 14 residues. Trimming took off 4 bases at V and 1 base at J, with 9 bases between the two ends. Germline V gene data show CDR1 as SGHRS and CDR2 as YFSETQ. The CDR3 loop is CASSPDYSGNTIYF. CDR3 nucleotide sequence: TGCGCCAGCAGCCCTGACTATTCTGGAAACACCATATATTTT.

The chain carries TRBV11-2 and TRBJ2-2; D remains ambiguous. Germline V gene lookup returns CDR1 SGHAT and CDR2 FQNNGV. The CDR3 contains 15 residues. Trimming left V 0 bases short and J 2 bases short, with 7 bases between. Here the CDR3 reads CASSLDPGNTGELFF. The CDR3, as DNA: TGTGCCAGCAGCTTAGATCCGGGTAACACCGGGGAGCTGTTTTTT.

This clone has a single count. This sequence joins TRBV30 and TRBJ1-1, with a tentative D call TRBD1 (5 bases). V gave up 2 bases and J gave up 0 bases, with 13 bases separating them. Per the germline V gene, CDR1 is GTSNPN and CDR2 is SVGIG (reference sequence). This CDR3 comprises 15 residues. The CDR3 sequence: CAWSHKGLLNTEAFF. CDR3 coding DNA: TGTGCCTGGAGTCACAAGGGACTCCTGAACACTGAAGCTTTCTTT.

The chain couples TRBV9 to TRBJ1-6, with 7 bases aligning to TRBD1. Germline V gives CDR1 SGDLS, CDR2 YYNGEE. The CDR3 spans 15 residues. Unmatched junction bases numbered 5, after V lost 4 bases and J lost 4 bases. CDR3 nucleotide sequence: TGTGCCAGCAGCTCCTCGGGACAGTATAATTCACCCCTCCACTTT. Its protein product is CASSSSGQYNSPLHF.

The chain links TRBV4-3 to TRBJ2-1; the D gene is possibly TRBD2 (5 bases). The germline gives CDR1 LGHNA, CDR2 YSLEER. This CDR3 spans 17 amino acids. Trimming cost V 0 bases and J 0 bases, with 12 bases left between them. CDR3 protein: CASSQEVQRSSYNEQFF. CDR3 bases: TGCGCCAGCAGCCAAGAGGTGCAGCGGAGCTCCTACAATGAGCAGTTCTTC.

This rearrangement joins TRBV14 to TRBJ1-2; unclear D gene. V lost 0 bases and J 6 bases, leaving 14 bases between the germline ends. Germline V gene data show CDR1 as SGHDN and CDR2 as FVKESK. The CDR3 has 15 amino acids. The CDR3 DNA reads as TGTGCCAGCAGCCAAGATCTGGTCGCGGCCGATGGCTACACCTTC. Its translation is CASSQDLVAADGYTF.

In DNA, the CDR3 is TGTGCCAGCAGCGTAGCTCTAGCGGGGAGGGGTTCCTACGAGCAGTACTTC. Protein sequence: CASSVALAGRGSYEQYF. The V gene is TRBV9, the J gene TRBJ2-7; TRBD2 matches at 9 bases. Trimming took 0 bases from V and 1 from J; bases not matched to a gene: 8. The CDR3 has 17 amino acids. Germline lookup yields CDR1 SGDLS and CDR2 YYNGEE.

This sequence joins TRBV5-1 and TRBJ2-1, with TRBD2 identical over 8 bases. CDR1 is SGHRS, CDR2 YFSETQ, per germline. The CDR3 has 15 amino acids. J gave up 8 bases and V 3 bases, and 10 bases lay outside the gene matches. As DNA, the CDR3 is TGCGCCAGCAGCTGGGCGGTCGGGGGGGAGGATGAGCAGTTCTTC. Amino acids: CASSWAVGGEDEQFF.

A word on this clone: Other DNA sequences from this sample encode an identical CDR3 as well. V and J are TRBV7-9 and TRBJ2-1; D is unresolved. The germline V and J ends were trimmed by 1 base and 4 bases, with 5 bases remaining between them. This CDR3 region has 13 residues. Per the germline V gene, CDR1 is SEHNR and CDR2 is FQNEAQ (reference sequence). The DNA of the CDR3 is TGTGCCAGCAGCTTAGGTCAGTACAATGAGCAGTTCTTC. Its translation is CASSLGQYNEQFF.

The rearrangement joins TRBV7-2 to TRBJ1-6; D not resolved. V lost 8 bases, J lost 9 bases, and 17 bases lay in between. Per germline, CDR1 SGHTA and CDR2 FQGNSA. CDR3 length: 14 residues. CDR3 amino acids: CASVPDTSGSPLHF. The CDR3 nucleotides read TGTGCCAGCGTCCCCGACACGAGCGGTTCACCCCTCCACTTT.

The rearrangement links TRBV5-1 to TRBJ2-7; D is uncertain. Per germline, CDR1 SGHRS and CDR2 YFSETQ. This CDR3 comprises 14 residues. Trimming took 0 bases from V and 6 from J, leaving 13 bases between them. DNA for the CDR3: TGCGCCAGCAGCTTGGGGTTCCGCTCAGGCGAGCAGTACTTC. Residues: CASSLGFRSGEQYF.

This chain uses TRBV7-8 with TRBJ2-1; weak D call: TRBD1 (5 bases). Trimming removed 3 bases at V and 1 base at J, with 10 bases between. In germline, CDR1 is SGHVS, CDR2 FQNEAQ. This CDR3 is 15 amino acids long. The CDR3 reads CASSLTVKSYNEQFF. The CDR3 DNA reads TGTGCCAGCAGCTTGACAGTTAAATCCTACAATGAGCAGTTCTTC.

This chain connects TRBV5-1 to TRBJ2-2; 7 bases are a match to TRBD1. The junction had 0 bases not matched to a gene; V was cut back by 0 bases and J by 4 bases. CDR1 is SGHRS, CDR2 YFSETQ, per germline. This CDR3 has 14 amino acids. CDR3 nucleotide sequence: TGCGCCAGCAGCTTGGACAGGGGCACCGGGGAGCTGTTTTTT. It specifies CASSLDRGTGELFF.